This T cell receptor beta chain was profiled in a study of shared clonotypes between healthy human individuals (TCRdb year 2020). Broadly, across the study: The cohort included a few men and a couple of women between 18 and 49 years of age. Per donor, three plates each were used for CD4 naive and CD4 memory, two for CD8 naive, and one for CD8 memory. Per donor, leukapheresis produced somewhere between about 0.85 and 8.9 billion PBMCs. The study deeply sequenced blood TCR repertoires of five healthy adults to estimate repertoire size and the extent of clonotype sharing between individuals. Different laboratories and diverse techniques were used to prepare libraries and sequence TCR repertoires, to increase sequencing depth and limit assay-specific biases.

V is cut by 1 base and J by 4 bases, and the space between the germline ends is 16 bases. Including cysteine and phenylalanine, the CDR3 has 17 amino acids. The retained sequence is limited to the CDR3, 51 bases, with the frame set at the first base. Looking up the germline V gene (reference sequence) yields CDR1 LNHDA and CDR2 SQIVND. This clone showed up just once. Its antigen specificity is not known. No base qualities exist here, and no much larger clone lies one base off it. The study at large found these results: Estimated clonotype richness was generally larger for naive than for memory subsets. Because the study included only a small number of donors, the genetic and exposure-history diversity represented was limited. Incomplete sequencing was indicated by rarefaction of sorted-subset datasets, despite the large sequencing depth. Pairwise subsampling led to the expectation that sequencing depth would affect the degree of clonotype sharing among donors. Compared with non-shared clonotypes, the clonotypes found in all four sorted-subset donors had higher generation probabilities. Sampling was restricted to blood, and TCR repertoires in tissues likely differ from the TCR repertoires found in blood. Across a few donors, around 5% of naive CD4, 3.5% of naive CD8, about 2% of memory CD4, and over 0.35% of memory CD8 clonotypes were shared.

TCR CDR3 regions were amplified from genomic DNA by multiplex PCR using the deep immunoSEQ assay. For each cell subset, the extracted genomic DNA was distributed evenly across all wells of several immunoSEQ 96-well plates, and each plate served as one replicate. For sorted subsets, around 200 ng genomic DNA, equal to about 30,000 T cell genomes, was loaded into each replicate PCR. Purified libraries were quantified with a Qubit 3.0 fluorometer, sized on a Bioanalyzer 2100, and re-quantified with the KAPA Library Quantification kit. Each immunoSEQ 96-well plate was sequenced on its own single-read 150-cycle Illumina NextSeq 550 flow cell. As for how the authors treated the data: Because the immunoSEQ output included only junctional sequences and no quality scores, the filtering could not be the same as the filtering used for full-length reads. To assign V/J genes and CDR3, sequences were annotated against IMGT germline references using PyIR, a Python wrapper for IgBLAST v1.9. Reads with weak V/J assignments (E-value above 1e-6), missing CDR3, stop codons, out-of-frame junctions, or ambiguous translated residues were removed. A V3J clonotype was defined by an identical inferred V gene, J gene, and CDR3 amino acid sequence. Percentage overlap between repertoires was computed as shared unique clonotypes divided by the size of the smaller repertoire. Richness of each repertoire was evaluated using RTK rarefaction, the Chao1 estimator, and Recon v2.1 estimates of unobserved clonotypes. Generation probabilities for all TCRbeta clonotypes obtained by the gDNA method from several donors were computed using OLGA. The clones in this table, taken by TCRdb from immuneACCESS, are in-frame only. Not every clone is retained; where verified, under half of the shortfall comes from an unresolved V gene, and the cause of the rest is unknown. The V and J calls and clone size come from that table; D and trimming were worked out from the DNA. This sample has under 850,000 clones in its table, and approximately 77% of those were observed once. Of the sample, under 2% is held by the ten largest clones.

The donors were healthy, HIV-negative adults who had no recently reported acute infections or vaccinations. Every donor was a Caucasian adult residing in Nashville, Tennessee, USA. CD4+ T cells were enriched by magnetic negative selection; naive cells were then positively selected on CD45RA, and the negative fraction formed the memory subset. Blood was collected by leukapheresis, and PBMCs were isolated by Ficoll-Histopaque density gradient centrifugation and then cryopreserved in liquid nitrogen vapor phase. Purity and quantity of every magnetically sorted T cell population were checked by analytical flow cytometry. From each sorted fraction, genomic DNA was isolated and quantified by UV absorbance on a Nanodrop 2000c.

This sequence uses TRBV19 and TRBJ2-2; no D gene call is confident. This sequence originates from a woman in her twenties or thirties in good health. The sequenced sample consisted of memory CD4+ T cells sorted from blood. In light of the paper, this sample's cell subset or site label describes: CD45RA-negative fraction. The CDR3 has the sequence CASSIVVSVTSTGELFF. The DNA reads as follows: TGTGCCAGTAGTATAGTCGTGTCGGTGACTTCCACCGGGGAGCTGTTTTTT.